This T cell receptor (beta chain) was documented in a study of cytomegalovirus exposure and HLA in healthy donors. Study outcomes and limitations: Accounts indicate the classifier identified cytomegalovirus status with strong specificity and sensitivity. Associated with cytomegalovirus, according to the listing, were 150 to 200 TCR beta chains. In the 130 or so validation repertoires, around 95% of cluster scores exceeded 0, per a later analysis.

The validation cohort, a group of over a hundred subjects, included the donors and was separate from the roughly 620-subject first cohort. Trimming removed 4 bases at V and 0 bases at J, with 13 bases between. Germline loops: CDR1 SGHRS, CDR2 YFSETQ. The CDR3 loop spans 15 amino acids. Concerning this clone: Its antigen is not identified.

TCRdb's copy holds only in-frame clones and misses some; the assay was immunoSEQ multiplex PCR. This sample has about 120,000 clones, with approximately 90% found just once. J is TRBJ1-1 and V is TRBV5-1; unclear D gene. The sequence derives from a young woman in good health and CMV-seropositive. The sequenced sample consisted of PBMCs. The CDR3 spells CASSPVREVNTEAFF. For the CDR3, the DNA is TGCGCCAGCAGCCCGGTGCGGGAGGTGAACACTGAAGCTTTCTTT.